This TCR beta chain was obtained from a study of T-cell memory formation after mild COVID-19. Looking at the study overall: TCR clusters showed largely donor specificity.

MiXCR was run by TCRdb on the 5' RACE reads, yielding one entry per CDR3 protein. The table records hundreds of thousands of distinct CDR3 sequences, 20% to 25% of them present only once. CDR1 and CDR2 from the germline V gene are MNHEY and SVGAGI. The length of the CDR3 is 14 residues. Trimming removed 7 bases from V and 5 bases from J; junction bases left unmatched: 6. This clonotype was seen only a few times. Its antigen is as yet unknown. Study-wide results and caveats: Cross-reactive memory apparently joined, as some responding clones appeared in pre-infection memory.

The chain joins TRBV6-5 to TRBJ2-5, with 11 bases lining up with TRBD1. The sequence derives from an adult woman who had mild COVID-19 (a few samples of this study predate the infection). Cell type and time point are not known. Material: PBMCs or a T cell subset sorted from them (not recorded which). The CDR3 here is CASTGQGEVETQYF. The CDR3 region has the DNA TGTGCCAGCACGGGACAGGGGGAGGTCGAGACCCAGTACTTC.